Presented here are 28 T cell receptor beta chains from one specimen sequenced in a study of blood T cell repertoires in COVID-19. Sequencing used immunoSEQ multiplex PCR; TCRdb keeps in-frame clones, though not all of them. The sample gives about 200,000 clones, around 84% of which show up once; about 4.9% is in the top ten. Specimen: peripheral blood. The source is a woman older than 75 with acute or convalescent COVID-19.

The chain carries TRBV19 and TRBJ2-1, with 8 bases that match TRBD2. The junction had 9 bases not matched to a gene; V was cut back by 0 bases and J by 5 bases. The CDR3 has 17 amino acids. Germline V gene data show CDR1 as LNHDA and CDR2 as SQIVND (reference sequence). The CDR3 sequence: CASSIDVPGGPNNEQFF. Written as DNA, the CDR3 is TGTGCCAGTAGTATAGATGTCCCGGGAGGGCCCAACAATGAGCAGTTCTTC.

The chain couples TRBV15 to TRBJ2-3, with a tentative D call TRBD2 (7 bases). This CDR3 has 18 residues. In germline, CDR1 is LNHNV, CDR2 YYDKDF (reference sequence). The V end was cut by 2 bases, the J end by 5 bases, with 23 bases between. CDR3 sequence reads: CATSRLSFGGGLGDTQYF. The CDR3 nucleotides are TGTGCCACCAGCAGACTGAGTTTCGGCGGGGGCCTCGGAGATACGCAGTATTTT.

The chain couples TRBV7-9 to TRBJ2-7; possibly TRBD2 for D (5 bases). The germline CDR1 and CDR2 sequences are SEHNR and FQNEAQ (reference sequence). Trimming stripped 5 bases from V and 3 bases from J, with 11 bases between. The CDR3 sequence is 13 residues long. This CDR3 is CASSQPGIYEQYF. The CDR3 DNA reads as TGTGCCAGCAGCCAGCCCGGGATCTACGAGCAGTACTTC.

DNA for the CDR3: TGTGCCAGCAGCTTTAGTGAAGCTTTCTTT. Amino acids: CASSFSEAFF. V gene TRBV7-9 combines with J gene TRBJ1-1; D call uncertain. Trimming removed 3 bases from V and 7 bases from J, with 3 bases in between. CDR1 and CDR2 (germline): SEHNR, FQNEAQ (reference sequence). The CDR3 runs to 10 residues.

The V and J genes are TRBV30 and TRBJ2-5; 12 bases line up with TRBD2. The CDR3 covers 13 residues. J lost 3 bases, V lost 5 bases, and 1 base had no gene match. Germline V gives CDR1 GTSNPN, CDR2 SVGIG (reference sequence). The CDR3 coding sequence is TGTGCCTGGGCTAGCGGGAGGGAAGAGACCCAGTACTTC. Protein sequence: CAWASGREETQYF.

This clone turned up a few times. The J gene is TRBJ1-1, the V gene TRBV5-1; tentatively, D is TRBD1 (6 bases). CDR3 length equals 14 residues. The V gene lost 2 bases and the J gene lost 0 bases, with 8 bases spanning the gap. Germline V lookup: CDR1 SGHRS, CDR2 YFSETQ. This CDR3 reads CASSFGTMNTEAFF. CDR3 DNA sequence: TGCGCCAGCAGCTTCGGGACAATGAACACTGAAGCTTTCTTT.

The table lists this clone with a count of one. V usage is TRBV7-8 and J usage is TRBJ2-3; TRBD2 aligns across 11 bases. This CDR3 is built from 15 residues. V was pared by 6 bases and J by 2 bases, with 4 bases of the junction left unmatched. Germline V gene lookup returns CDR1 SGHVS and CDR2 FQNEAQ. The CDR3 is CASSLTSGTTDTQYF. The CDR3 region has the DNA TGTGCCAGCAGTTTGACTAGCGGGACCACAGATACGCAGTATTTT. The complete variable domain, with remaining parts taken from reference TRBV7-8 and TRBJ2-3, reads GAGVSQSPRYKVAKRGQDVALRCDPISGHVSLFWYQQALGQGPEFLTYFQNEAQLDKSGLPSDRFFAERPEGSVSTLKIQRTQQEDSAVYLCASSLTSGTTDTQYFGPGTRLTVL.

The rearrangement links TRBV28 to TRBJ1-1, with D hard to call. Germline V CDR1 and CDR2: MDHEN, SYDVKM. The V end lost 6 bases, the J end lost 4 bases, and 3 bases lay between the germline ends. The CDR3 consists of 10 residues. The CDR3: CASRSTEAFF. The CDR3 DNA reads TGTGCCAGCAGGAGCACTGAAGCTTTCTTT.

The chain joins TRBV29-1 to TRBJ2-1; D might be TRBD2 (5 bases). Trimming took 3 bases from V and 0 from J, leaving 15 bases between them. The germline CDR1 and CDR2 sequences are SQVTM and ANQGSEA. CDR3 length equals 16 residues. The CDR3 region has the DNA TGCAGCGTTGACGCGAGGGCCAGCGGCTCCTACAATGAGCAGTTCTTC. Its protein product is CSVDARASGSYNEQFF.

This chain's CDR3 is CASSPGLGSLSTDTQYF. CDR3 coding DNA: TGTGCCAGCAGCCCAGGACTAGGTTCACTTAGCACAGATACGCAGTATTTT. This chain connects TRBV5-4 to TRBJ2-3; 7 nucleotides align to TRBD2. V shed 4 bases, J shed 0 bases, and the junction held 11 bases outside the gene matches. From germline, CDR1 is SGHNT and CDR2 YYREEE (reference sequence). The CDR3 totals 17 residues.

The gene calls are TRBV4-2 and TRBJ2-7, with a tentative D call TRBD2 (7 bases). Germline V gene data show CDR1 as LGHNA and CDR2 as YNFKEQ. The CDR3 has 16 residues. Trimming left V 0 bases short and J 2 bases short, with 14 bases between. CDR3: CASSQEGGGLTYEQYF. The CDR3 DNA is TGTGCCAGCAGCCAAGAAGGCGGGGGCCTTACCTACGAGCAGTACTTC.

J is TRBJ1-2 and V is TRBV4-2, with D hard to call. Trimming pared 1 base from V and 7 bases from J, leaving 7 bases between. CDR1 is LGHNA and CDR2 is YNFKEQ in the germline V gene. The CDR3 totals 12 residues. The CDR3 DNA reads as TGTGCCAGCAGCCAAGTCGGGTCTGGCTACACCTTC. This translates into CASSQVGSGYTF.

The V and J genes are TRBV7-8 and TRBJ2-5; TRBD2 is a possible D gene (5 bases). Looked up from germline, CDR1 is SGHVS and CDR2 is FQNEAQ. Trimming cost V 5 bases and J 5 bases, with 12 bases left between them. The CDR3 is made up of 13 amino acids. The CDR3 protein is CASSRGVGETQYF. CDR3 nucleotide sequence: TGTGCCAGCAGCCGGGGAGTTGGGGAGACCCAGTACTTC.

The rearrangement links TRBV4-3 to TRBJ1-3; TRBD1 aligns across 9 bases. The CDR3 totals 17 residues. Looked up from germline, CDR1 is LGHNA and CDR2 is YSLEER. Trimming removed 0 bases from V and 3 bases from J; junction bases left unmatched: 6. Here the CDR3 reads CASSQEVADRGGNTIYF. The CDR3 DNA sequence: TGCGCCAGCAGCCAAGAGGTAGCGGACAGGGGTGGAAACACCATATATTTT.

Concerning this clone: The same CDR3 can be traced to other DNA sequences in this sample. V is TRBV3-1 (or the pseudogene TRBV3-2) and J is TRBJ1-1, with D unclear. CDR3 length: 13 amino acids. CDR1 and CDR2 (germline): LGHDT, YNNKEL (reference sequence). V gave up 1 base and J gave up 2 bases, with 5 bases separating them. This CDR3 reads CASSQGANTEAFF. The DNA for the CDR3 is TGTGCCAGCAGCCAAGGAGCCAACACTGAAGCTTTCTTT.

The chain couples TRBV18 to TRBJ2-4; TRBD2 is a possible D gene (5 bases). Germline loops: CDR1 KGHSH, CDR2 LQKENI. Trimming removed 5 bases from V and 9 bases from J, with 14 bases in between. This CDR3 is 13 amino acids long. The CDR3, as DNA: TGTGCCAGCTCAGAAGATTTAAGCGGCATTCAGTACTTC. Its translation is CASSEDLSGIQYF.

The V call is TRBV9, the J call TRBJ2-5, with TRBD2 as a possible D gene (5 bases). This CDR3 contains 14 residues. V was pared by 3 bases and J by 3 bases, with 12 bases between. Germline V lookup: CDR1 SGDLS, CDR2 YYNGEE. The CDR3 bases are TGTGCCAGCAGCGACGGTCCGGGGAAAGAGACCCAGTACTTC. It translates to CASSDGPGKETQYF.

The CDR3 DNA follows: TGTGCCAGCAGCCGACCAGCGGTCTACGAGCAGTACTTC. This translates into CASSRPAVYEQYF. This chain uses TRBV3-1 (or the pseudogene TRBV3-2) with TRBJ2-7; possible D gene TRBD2, 5 bases. The CDR3 sequence is 13 residues long. Germline loops: CDR1 LGHDT, CDR2 YNNKEL (reference sequence). Trimming stripped 4 bases from V and 3 bases from J, with 10 bases between.

In DNA, the CDR3 is TGTGCCATCAGGGGACAGGAGAGTTCACCCCTCCACTTT. Translation: CAIRGQESSPLHF. The V gene is TRBV10-3, the J gene TRBJ1-6; 8 bases agree with TRBD1. J gave up 9 bases and V 6 bases, and 4 bases lay outside the gene matches. CDR1 is ENHRY, CDR2 SYGVKD, per germline. The CDR3 has 13 residues.

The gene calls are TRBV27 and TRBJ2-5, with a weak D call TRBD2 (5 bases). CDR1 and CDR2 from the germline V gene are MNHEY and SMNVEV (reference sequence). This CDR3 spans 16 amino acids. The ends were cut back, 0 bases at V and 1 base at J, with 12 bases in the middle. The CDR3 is CASSLSTRRFQETQYF. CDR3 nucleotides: TGTGCCAGCAGTTTATCGACGAGGAGGTTCCAAGAGACCCAGTACTTC.

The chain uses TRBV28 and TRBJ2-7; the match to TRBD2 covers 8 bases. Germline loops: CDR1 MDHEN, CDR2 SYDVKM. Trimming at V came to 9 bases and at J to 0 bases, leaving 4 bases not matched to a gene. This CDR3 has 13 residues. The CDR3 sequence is CASGGGSSYEQYF. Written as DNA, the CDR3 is TGTGCCAGTGGCGGGGGGAGCTCCTACGAGCAGTACTTC.

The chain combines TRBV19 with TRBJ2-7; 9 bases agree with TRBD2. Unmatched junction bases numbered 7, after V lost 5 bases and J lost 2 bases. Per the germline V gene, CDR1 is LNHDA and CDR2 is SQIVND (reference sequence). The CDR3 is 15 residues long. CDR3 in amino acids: CASSFLAGLPYEQYF. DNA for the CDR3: TGTGCCAGTAGTTTTCTAGCGGGACTTCCCTACGAGCAGTACTTC.

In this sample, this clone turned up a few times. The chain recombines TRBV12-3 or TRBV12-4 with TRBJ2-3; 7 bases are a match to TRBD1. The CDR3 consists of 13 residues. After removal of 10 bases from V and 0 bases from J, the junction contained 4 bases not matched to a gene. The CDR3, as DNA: TGTGCCACCTCAGGGGGTAGCACAGATACGCAGTATTTT. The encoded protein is CATSGGSTDTQYF.

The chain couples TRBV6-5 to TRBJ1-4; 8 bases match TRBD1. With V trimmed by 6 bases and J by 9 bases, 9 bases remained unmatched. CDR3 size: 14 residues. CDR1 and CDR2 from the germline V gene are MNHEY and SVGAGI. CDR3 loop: CASSSRDRPQKLFF. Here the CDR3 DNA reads TGTGCCAGCAGCAGCCGGGACAGGCCCCAAAAACTGTTTTTT.

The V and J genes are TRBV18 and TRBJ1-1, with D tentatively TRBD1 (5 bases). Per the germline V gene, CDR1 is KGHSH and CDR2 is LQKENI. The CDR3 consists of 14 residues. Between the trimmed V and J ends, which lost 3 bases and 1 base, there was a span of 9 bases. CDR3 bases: TGTGCCAGCTCACCGGTGGGGCAGAACACTGAAGCTTTCTTT. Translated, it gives CASSPVGQNTEAFF. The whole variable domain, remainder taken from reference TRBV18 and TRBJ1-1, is NAGVMQNPRHLVRRRGQEARLRCSPMKGHSHVYWYRQLPEEGLKFMVYLQKENIIDESGMPKERFSAEFPKEGPSILRIQQVVRGDSAAYFCASSPVGQNTEAFFGQGTRLTVV.

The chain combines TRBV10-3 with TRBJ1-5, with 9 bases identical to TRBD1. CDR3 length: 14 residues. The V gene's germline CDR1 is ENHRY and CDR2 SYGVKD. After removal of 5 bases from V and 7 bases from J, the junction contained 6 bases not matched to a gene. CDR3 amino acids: CAISTTGGKQPQHF. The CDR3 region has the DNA TGTGCCATCAGTACGACAGGGGGTAAACAGCCCCAGCATTTT.

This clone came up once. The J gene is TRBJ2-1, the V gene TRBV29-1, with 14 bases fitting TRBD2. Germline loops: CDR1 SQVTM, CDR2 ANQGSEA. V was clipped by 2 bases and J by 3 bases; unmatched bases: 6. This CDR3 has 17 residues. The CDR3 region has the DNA TGCAGCGTTGAATCTGGGACTAGCGGGAGAGGCTACAATGAGCAGTTCTTC. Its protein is CSVESGTSGRGYNEQFF.

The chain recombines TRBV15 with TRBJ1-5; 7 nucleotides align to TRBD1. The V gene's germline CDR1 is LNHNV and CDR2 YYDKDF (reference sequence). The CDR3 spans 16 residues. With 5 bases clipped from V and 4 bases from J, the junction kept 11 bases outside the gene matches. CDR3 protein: CATSVSTGRSNQPQHF. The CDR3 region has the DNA TGTGCCACCAGCGTATCGACAGGGAGATCTAATCAGCCCCAGCATTTT. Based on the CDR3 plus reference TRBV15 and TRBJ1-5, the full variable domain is DAMVIQNPRYQVTQFGKPVTLSCSQTLNHNVMYWYQQKSSQAPKLLFHYYDKDFNNEADTPDNFQSRRPNTSFCFLDIRSPGLGDTAMYLCATSVSTGRSNQPQHFGDGTRLSIL.